This T cell receptor beta chain came from a study of shared clonotypes between healthy human individuals. Broader study findings: The study found lower generation probabilities in non-shared clonotypes than in those shared by all four donors.

A note on this clone: Its antigen is not known.

Sequencing was at deep level. Produced via immunoSEQ multiplex PCR; TCRdb's table is partial and in-frame only. The data hold 2 million to 3 million clones, with 90% to 95% observed a single time. Donors had no recently reported acute infections or vaccinations and were HIV-negative. Deletions cut 5 bases from V and 5 bases from J, with 19 bases between. Looked up from germline, CDR1 is MDHEN and CDR2 is SYDVKM. This CDR3 has 16 residues. The sequenced material came from naive CD4+ T cells from PBMCs. Subset denoted: CD45RA+ positively selected. V gene TRBV28 combines with J gene TRBJ1-5, with a tentative D call TRBD1 (6 bases). This clonotype was sampled from a man aged 18-30 years in good health. Some clones in this sample may be carry-over from other donors' samples. Here the CDR3 DNA reads TGTGCCAGCAGTCCTATCGCAGGGGCTGTGGATCAGCCCCAGCATTTT. This encodes CASSPIAGAVDQPQHF.